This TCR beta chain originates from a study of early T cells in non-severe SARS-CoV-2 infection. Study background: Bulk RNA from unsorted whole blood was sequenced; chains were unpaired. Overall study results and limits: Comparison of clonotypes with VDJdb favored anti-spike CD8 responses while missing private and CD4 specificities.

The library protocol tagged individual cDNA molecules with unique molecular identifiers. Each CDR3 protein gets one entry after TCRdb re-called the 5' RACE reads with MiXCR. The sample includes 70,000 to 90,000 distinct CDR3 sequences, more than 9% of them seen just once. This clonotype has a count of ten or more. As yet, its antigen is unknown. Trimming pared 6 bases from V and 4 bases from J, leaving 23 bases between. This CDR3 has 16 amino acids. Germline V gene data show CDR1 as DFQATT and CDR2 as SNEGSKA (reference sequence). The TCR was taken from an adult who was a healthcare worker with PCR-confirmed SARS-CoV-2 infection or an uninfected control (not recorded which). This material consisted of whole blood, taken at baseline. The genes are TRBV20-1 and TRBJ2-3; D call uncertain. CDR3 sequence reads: CSAIAAASPNSDTQYF. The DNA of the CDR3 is TGCAGTGCCATCGCGGCGGCCAGCCCCAATTCAGATACGCAGTATTTT.